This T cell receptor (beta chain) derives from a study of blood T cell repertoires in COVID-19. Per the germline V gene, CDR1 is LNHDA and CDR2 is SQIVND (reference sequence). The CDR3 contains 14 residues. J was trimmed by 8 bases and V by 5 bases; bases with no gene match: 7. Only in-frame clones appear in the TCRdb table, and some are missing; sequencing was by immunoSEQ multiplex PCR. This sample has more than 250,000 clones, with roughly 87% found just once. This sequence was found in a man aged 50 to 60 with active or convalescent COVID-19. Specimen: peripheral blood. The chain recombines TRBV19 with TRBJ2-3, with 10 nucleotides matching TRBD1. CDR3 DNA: TGTGCCAGTAGTGGAGGACAGGGGGGAGTTACGCAGTATTTT. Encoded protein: CASSGGQGGVTQYF.